This T cell receptor beta chain was profiled in a study of blood T cell repertoires in COVID-19. Across the study: T cells, B-cell-depleted T cells, or PBMCs supplied cDNA or gDNA.

As handled by the study authors: Estimation of nucleated cell counts relied on the amplification of reference gene primers. The repertoire was sequenced with immunoSEQ multiplex PCR; TCRdb's copy has only in-frame clones and lacks some. D and trimming come from the DNA, and the V and J calls and clone size come from that table. The table has hundreds of thousands of clones, 70% to 90% seen once; the top ten hold about an eighth. Specimen: peripheral blood. The TCR originated in a woman under 30 who had recovered from COVID-19.

This chain's CDR3 is CASSSMGRDNEKLFF. As DNA, the CDR3 is TGCGCCAGCTCCTCAATGGGGAGAGATAATGAAAAACTGTTTTTT. This rearrangement joins TRBV5-1 to TRBJ1-4; no firm D call. This CDR3 is built from 15 residues. The germline CDR1 and CDR2 sequences are SGHRS and YFSETQ. Trimming removed 7 bases from V and 4 bases from J, with 17 bases in between.